A single T cell receptor (beta chain) is shown here with its context. How the authors handled the data: Amplified reference gene primers provided the basis for estimating nucleated cell counts. Some clones are missing from TCRdb's copy, which holds only in-frame ones; the method was immunoSEQ multiplex PCR. Clonal size and the V and J genes are those of that table, whereas D and trimming came from the DNA. Of tens of thousands of clones listed, 80% to 90% were seen once; the top ten hold around 15%. V was pared by 6 bases and J by 0 bases, with 10 bases of the junction left unmatched. Per the germline V gene, CDR1 is KGHDR and CDR2 is SFDVKD. The CDR3 runs to 19 residues. The data belong to a study of blood T cell repertoires in COVID-19.

The sample was peripheral blood. The gene calls are TRBV24-1 and TRBJ2-1, with 13 bases matching TRBD2. This clonotype was sampled from a woman of 80 years or more with acute or convalescent COVID-19. The CDR3 region is CATSTTGTSGAGSYNEQFF. The CDR3, as DNA: TGTGCCACCAGTACCACCGGGACTAGCGGGGCTGGCTCCTACAATGAGCAGTTCTTC.